These T cell receptor beta chains were read from a single sample in a study of blood T cell repertoires in COVID-19. Profiling relied on immunoSEQ multiplex PCR, and the TCRdb table lists in-frame clones only, not all of them. The sample holds around 180,000 clones; 80% to 90% are singletons and the top ten take approximately 11%. Sequenced: peripheral blood. Every receptor here comes from a human donor with active or convalescent COVID-19. The donor label of this sample is uncertain. The CDR3 runs from the conserved cysteine through the conserved F or W. A D gene is named only where the DNA matches it firmly. Not every row has a clone size; where given, it reads once, few, many or a size class.

>NA|NA|TRBV2|TRBJ1-4
TGTGCCAGCAGTGAAGCGCTTGGGACAACTGAAAAACTGTTTTTT
CASSEALGTTEKLFF
>NA|TRBD2|TRBV19|TRBJ2-5
TGTGCCAGTAGGGGGACTAGCGGGAGCAGGACCCAGTACTTC
CASRGTSGSRTQYF
>NA|TRBD1|TRBV5-6|TRBJ2-5
TGTGCCAGCAGGCGAAGACAGGGTGGAGAGACCCAGTACTTC
CASRRRQGGETQYF
>few|TRBD1|TRBV28|TRBJ2-7
TGTGCCAGCAGTTTCGCGGACAGGGAGCAGTACTTC
CASSFADREQYF
>NA|NA|TRBV3-1/TRBV3-2|TRBJ1-5
TGTGCCAGCAGCATGGGACACGATCAGCCCCAGCATTTT
CASSMGHDQPQHF
>NA|TRBD2|TRBV11-2|TRBJ2-3
TGTGCCAGCAGCCTACGACCCGGGACTAGCGTCACAGATACGCAGTATTTT
CASSLRPGTSVTDTQYF
>NA|TRBD1|TRBV6-6|TRBJ2-7
TGTGCCAGCAGGTCGACAGGGGGCGAGCAGTACTTC
CASRSTGGEQYF
>NA|TRBD1|TRBV30|TRBJ1-2
TGTGCCTGGAACAGGGGGCCGGGGGATAACTATGGCTACACCTTC
CAWNRGPGDNYGYTF
>once|NA|TRBV5-1|TRBJ2-3
TGCGCCAGCAGCCTGAGAAGTTCCACAGATACGCAGTATTTT
CASSLRSSTDTQYF
>NA|TRBD1|TRBV6-6|TRBJ1-2
TGTGCCAGCAGTTACTCGGCAGGGGGCCACTATGGCTACACCTTC
CASSYSAGGHYGYTF
>NA|NA|TRBV7-2|TRBJ2-1
TGTGCCAGCAGCTTCGTTCTAGCAGGTGAGCAGTTCTTC
CASSFVLAGEQFF